This is a list of T cell receptor beta chains from one sample in a study of response to subunit inactivated influenza vaccine. TCRdb reanalysed the RT-PCR reads using MiXCR and keeps one entry per CDR3 protein. The table has roughly 700,000 distinct CDR3 sequences, 15% to 18% seen once. The source material was PBMCs from blood, sampled roughly 13 days after vaccination. The receptors stem from a man in his fifties who received an inactivated influenza vaccine. Each CDR3 is given with its conserved first and last residue. D genes are given only for firm matches. Rows give clone size only sometimes, using once, few, many, or a class for an expanded clone.

.	TRBV5-1	TRBJ2-5	.	CASSLVPLAANQETQYF	TGCGCCAGCAGCTTGGTTCCGTTGGCAGCTAATCAAGAGACCCAGTACTTC
TRBD1	TRBV7-9	TRBJ1-4	.	CASSAGTANQGKLFF	TGTGCCAGCAGCGCCGGGACAGCTAATCAAGGGAAACTGTTTTTT
.	TRBV6-5	TRBJ1-2	.	CASSYNWADYSYGYTF	TGTGCCAGCAGTTACAATTGGGCGGACTATAGCTATGGCTACACCTTC
.	TRBV5-6	TRBJ2-7	many	CASSLVGTTSYEQYF	TGTGCCAGCAGCTTGGTGGGGACAACCTCCTACGAGCAGTACTTC
.	TRBV24-1	TRBJ2-1	.	CATSVYNEQFF	TGTGCCACCAGTGTTTACAATGAGCAGTTCTTC
.	TRBV7-7	TRBJ2-7	few	CASSSADSPYEQYF	TGTGCCAGCAGCTCTGCGGACAGTCCCTACGAGCAGTACTTC
.	TRBV7-9	TRBJ1-1	many	CASSLDFGGQEAFF	TGTGCCAGCAGCTTAGATTTCGGCGGGCAGGAGGCTTTCTTT
.	TRBV12-5	TRBJ2-7	few	CASAKGGGSYEQYF	TGTGCAAGCGCAAAAGGTGGCGGAAGTTACGAGCAGTACTTC
.	TRBV7-2	TRBJ1-1	.	CASSLVFSRGMNTEAFF	TGTGCCAGCAGCTTAGTTTTCAGTAGGGGAATGAACACTGAAGCTTTCTTT
.	TRBV20-1	TRBJ2-1	few	CSARGTAYGNEQFF	TGCAGTGCTAGAGGGACGGCTTACGGGAATGAGCAGTTCTTC
.	TRBV11-2	TRBJ2-7	many	CASSLGYDSSYEQYF	TGTGCCAGCAGCTTAGGGTACGATAGCTCCTACGAGCAGTACTTC
.	TRBV11-2	TRBJ2-3	.	CASSLEGPGGVWADTQYF	TGTGCCAGCAGCTTAGAGGGCCCAGGGGGGGTTTGGGCAGATACGCAGTATTTT
.	TRBV3-1	TRBJ2-1	many	CASSQLGRNNEQFF	TGTGCCAGCAGCCAGCTCGGACGAAACAATGAGCAGTTCTTC
.	TRBV5-1	TRBJ2-3	few	CASSSGTAYTDTQYF	TGCGCCAGCAGCTCCGGGACCGCTTACACAGATACGCAGTATTTT
.	TRBV7-9	TRBJ2-1	.	CASTQTGNHEQFF	TGTGCCAGCACGCAAACAGGGAACCATGAGCAGTTCTTC
TRBD1	TRBV3-1	TRBJ1-1	few	CASSQNRGSEAFF	TGTGCCAGCAGCCAGAACAGGGGGTCTGAAGCTTTCTTT
.	TRBV4-1	TRBJ2-5	.	CASSQVLNPGRQETQYF	TGCGCCAGCAGCCAAGTCCTTAATCCGGGACGCCAAGAGACCCAGTACTTC
TRBD2	TRBV28	TRBJ2-7	.	CASSLFSLAGGPYEQYF	TGTGCCAGCAGTTTATTCTCCCTAGCGGGGGGACCGTACGAGCAGTACTTC
.	TRBV7-2	TRBJ2-7	.	CASSSAGGHEQYF	TGTGCCAGCAGCTCTGCGGGCGGGCACGAGCAGTACTTC
.	TRBV18	TRBJ1-1	few	CASSPSSALEAFF	TGTGCCAGCTCACCTTCCTCAGCCTTAGAAGCTTTCTTT
TRBD2	TRBV2	TRBJ2-3	.	CASSGQRLAGAGDTQYF	TGTGCCAGCAGTGGCCAAAGACTAGCGGGGGCTGGAGATACGCAGTATTTT
.	TRBV27	TRBJ2-7	.	CASSPSAYREEQYF	TGTGCCAGCAGTCCAAGTGCCTACAGGGAAGAGCAGTACTTC
TRBD2	TRBV7-2	TRBJ2-3	.	CASRGTSGPTDTQYF	TGTGCCAGTCGGGGGACTAGCGGGCCCACAGATACGCAGTATTTT
TRBD2	TRBV7-2	TRBJ2-3	few	CASSQSGRGGSDTQYF	TGTGCCAGCAGCCAATCGGGGCGGGGGGGCTCAGATACGCAGTATTTT
.	TRBV10-3	TRBJ1-1	.	CAIGRNTEAFF	TGTGCCATCGGACGTAACACTGAAGCTTTCTTT
TRBD1	TRBV3-1	TRBJ1-1	.	CASSPRDRGEAFF	TGTGCCAGCAGCCCCCGGGACAGGGGTGAAGCTTTCTTT
TRBD1	TRBV7-8	TRBJ1-1	many	CASSLVTGGFEAFF	TGTGCCAGCAGCTTAGTTACAGGGGGTTTTGAAGCTTTCTTT
TRBD2	TRBV7-2	TRBJ2-5	.	CASSKAGGSPETQYF	TGTGCCAGCAGTAAAGCGGGAGGGAGTCCCGAGACCCAGTACTTC
TRBD1	TRBV27	TRBJ1-4	.	CASSTRDRVAEKLFF	TGTGCCAGCAGTACCCGGGACAGGGTAGCGGAAAAACTGTTTTTT
TRBD1	TRBV5-6	TRBJ2-1	few	CASSFTGGGWNEQFF	TGTGCCAGCAGCTTCACAGGGGGCGGCTGGAATGAGCAGTTCTTC